A single sample is the source of the 26 T cell receptor beta chains below, sequenced in a study of blood T cell repertoires in COVID-19 (dated by TCRdb to about 2020). The library was prepared using the immunoSEQ multiplex PCR assay. Not all clones reach the TCRdb copy of this immuneACCESS table, which keeps in-frame sequences only. Checked studies attribute under half of the gap to unresolved V genes and leave the rest unexplained. The sample table contains 90,000 to 150,000 clones; only one count was recorded for approximately 81% of them. The top ten clones comprise 3% to 4.5% of the sample. The sequencing input was peripheral blood. All receptors derive from an elderly woman with acute or convalescent COVID-19.

The CDR3 bases are TGTGCCAGCAGTTACTCGACTAGTCGGGGCTACGAGCAGTACTTC. Encoded protein: CASSYSTSRGYEQYF. This chain connects TRBV7-9 to TRBJ2-7; tentative D call: TRBD2 (6 bases). The germline V gene encodes CDR1 SEHNR and CDR2 FQNEAQ (reference sequence). The CDR3 runs to 15 residues. The V and J ends lost 6 bases and 3 bases respectively, with 18 bases between them.

V gene TRBV28 combines with J gene TRBJ2-7; the match to TRBD1 covers 7 bases. CDR1 is MDHEN and CDR2 is SYDVKM in the germline V gene. V lost 3 bases and J lost 2; bases outside the gene matches: 7. The CDR3 has 15 amino acids. The CDR3 region has the DNA TGTGCCAGCAGTTTGCCTCTTGGACAGGCCTACGAGCAGTACTTC. Translating it yields CASSLPLGQAYEQYF.

The table lists this clone with a few counts. The J gene is TRBJ1-1, the V gene TRBV7-9; a weak D match, TRBD1 (6 bases). The V gene's germline CDR1 is SEHNR and CDR2 FQNEAQ (reference sequence). The CDR3 loop spans 16 amino acids. Trimming pared 1 base from V and 6 bases from J, leaving 18 bases between. The CDR3 region has the DNA TGTGCCAGCAGCTTAGATACAGGGCCAGGACAAGCTGAAGCTTTCTTT. Its translation is CASSLDTGPGQAEAFF.

The rearrangement joins TRBV6-2 or TRBV6-3 to TRBJ1-5; no firm D call. Germline values: CDR1 MNHEY, CDR2 SVGEGT. The CDR3 has 14 residues. Deletions cut 0 bases from V and 4 bases from J, with 7 bases between. The CDR3: CASSYSRWNQPQHF. For the CDR3, the DNA is TGTGCCAGCAGTTACTCGAGGTGGAATCAGCCCCAGCATTTT.

This clone was detected once. CDR3 nucleotides: TGCGCCAGCAGCTTCCGACCGGGACAGGGTAGTGAGTACGAGCAGTACTTC. Its protein is CASSFRPGQGSEYEQYF. The chain uses TRBV4-1 and TRBJ2-7; TRBD1 matches 9 bases. J lost 4 bases, V lost 5 bases, and 15 bases had no gene match. The CDR3 length is 17 residues. Germline assignment: CDR1 MGHRA and CDR2 YSYEKL.

This clone appeared a few times. The chain carries TRBV24-1 and TRBJ2-3, with D unresolved. CDR3 length: 12 residues. CDR1 and CDR2 from the germline V gene are KGHDR and SFDVKD. Deletions cut 3 bases from V and 4 bases from J, with 4 bases between. CDR3 nucleotide sequence: TGTGCCACCAGTGATCCATCAGATACGCAGTATTTT. Amino acids: CATSDPSDTQYF.

The chain has TRBV6-6 and TRBJ2-2, with a tentative D call TRBD1 (5 bases). Trimming removed 0 bases at V and 5 bases at J, with 13 bases between. Germline lookup yields CDR1 MNHNY and CDR2 SVGAGI (reference sequence). The CDR3 spans 16 residues. The CDR3 here is CASSYSIARATGELFF. Here the CDR3 DNA reads TGTGCCAGCAGTTACTCGATAGCCAGGGCAACCGGGGAGCTGTTTTTT.

The V gene is TRBV28, the J gene TRBJ2-1; 10 nucleotides match TRBD1. This CDR3 has 16 amino acids. V trimming: 4 bases; J trimming: 7 bases; junction bases outside the gene matches: 10. Germline V gives CDR1 MDHEN, CDR2 SYDVKM. The chain's CDR3 is CASSSNRQGAMNEQFF. As DNA, the CDR3 is TGTGCCAGCAGTTCAAATCGACAGGGGGCAATGAATGAGCAGTTCTTC.

The CDR3 loop reads CASATSGGYEQYF. The CDR3 nucleotides are TGTGCCAGCGCGACTAGCGGGGGTTACGAGCAGTACTTC. The V and J genes are TRBV6-5 and TRBJ2-5, with 12 bases fitting TRBD2. The DNA end favors TRBJ2-7, so the J call may be wrong. The CDR3 is 13 residues long. CDR1 and CDR2 from the germline V gene are MNHEY and SVGAGI.

This clone was recorded once. The chain uses TRBV3-1 (or the pseudogene TRBV3-2) and TRBJ1-2; no definite D call. The germline V and J ends were trimmed by 4 bases and 6 bases, with 12 bases remaining between them. In germline, CDR1 is LGHDT, CDR2 YNNKEL (reference sequence). The CDR3 has 13 residues. Here the CDR3 DNA reads TGTGCCAGCAGCCTCCGCGGGTCGAATGGCTACACCTTC. It translates to CASSLRGSNGYTF.

The V gene is TRBV19, the J gene TRBJ1-1; D perhaps matches TRBD1 (6 bases). CDR3 size: 13 residues. V was trimmed by 6 bases and J by 2 bases, leaving 10 bases between them. The germline V gene encodes CDR1 LNHDA and CDR2 SQIVND (reference sequence). The CDR3 coding sequence is TGTGCCAGTAGACGGACAGTTAACACTGAAGCTTTCTTT. Residues: CASRRTVNTEAFF.

This clone came up a few times. V is TRBV5-4 and J is TRBJ2-1, with a possible D match to TRBD2 (7 bases). V was shortened by 4 bases and J by 4 bases, with 15 bases between the two germline ends. The CDR3 length is 15 residues. The V gene's germline CDR1 is SGHNT and CDR2 YYREEE (reference sequence). Here the CDR3 DNA reads TGTGCCAGCAGCCCGGAAGGGGGGGGATACAATGAGCAGTTCTTC. It is translated as CASSPEGGGYNEQFF.

V and J are TRBV5-1 and TRBJ2-5, with 9 bases aligning to TRBD1. The CDR3 length is 17 residues. The germline V gene has CDR1 SGHRS and CDR2 YFSETQ. Unmatched junction bases numbered 10, after V lost 0 bases and J lost 4 bases. CDR3 amino acids: CASSLGLTTGGGETQYF. DNA for the CDR3: TGCGCCAGCAGCTTGGGACTAACCACAGGGGGCGGAGAGACCCAGTACTTC.

Only one count was recorded for this clone. This chain joins TRBV7-8 and TRBJ2-7; weak D call: TRBD1 (5 bases). Germline V gives CDR1 SGHVS, CDR2 FQNEAQ. Deletions cut 1 base from V and 2 bases from J, with 12 bases between. The CDR3 is made up of 15 amino acids. The CDR3 bases are TGTGCCAGCAGCTTAGGGCAGGGTATAACCTACGAGCAGTACTTC. This encodes CASSLGQGITYEQYF.

The chain has TRBV19 and TRBJ2-3; weak D call: TRBD2 (6 bases). The length of the CDR3 is 14 residues. The germline V and J ends were trimmed by 3 bases and 6 bases, with 13 bases remaining between them. Germline V gene lookup returns CDR1 LNHDA and CDR2 SQIVND (reference sequence). In DNA, the CDR3 is TGTGCCAGTAGTATTTCGACTAGTTTGGATACGCAGTATTTT. It codes for CASSISTSLDTQYF.

A few counts support this clone. The chain couples TRBV7-2 to TRBJ1-5; D may be TRBD1 (5 bases). V lost 1 base to trimming and J lost 4 bases, with 11 bases between them. Germline V gene lookup returns CDR1 SGHTA and CDR2 FQGNSA. The CDR3 extends over 15 amino acids. Written as DNA, the CDR3 is TGTGCCAGCAGCTTAGAAAGACAGCCGAATCAGCCCCAGCATTTT. This encodes CASSLERQPNQPQHF.

The chain is built from TRBV15 and TRBJ1-1; D perhaps matches TRBD1 (5 bases). CDR1 is LNHNV and CDR2 is YYDKDF in the germline V gene (reference sequence). V lost 0 bases and J 5 bases, leaving 10 bases between the germline ends. There are 14 residues in the CDR3. CDR3 bases: TGTGCCACCAGCAGAGACAGGGCAGGGACTGAAGCTTTCTTT. Protein: CATSRDRAGTEAFF.

The chain has TRBV3-1 (or the pseudogene TRBV3-2) and TRBJ1-5; D gene unclear. Germline CDR1 LGHDT, CDR2 YNNKEL (reference sequence). The V gene lost 1 base and the J gene lost 3 bases, with 7 bases spanning the gap. The CDR3 has 14 amino acids. CDR3 in amino acids: CASSQASVNQPQHF. In DNA form, the CDR3 reads TGTGCCAGCAGCCAAGCGTCAGTCAATCAGCCCCAGCATTTT.

The J gene is TRBJ1-4, the V gene TRBV9; D perhaps matches TRBD1 (6 bases). This CDR3 contains 14 residues. Germline loops: CDR1 SGDLS, CDR2 YYNGEE. Trimming stripped 3 bases from V and 7 bases from J, with 13 bases between. CDR3 DNA sequence: TGTGCCAGCAGCGGACGGGGGGCAGGTGAAAAACTGTTTTTT. As protein: CASSGRGAGEKLFF.

The chain joins TRBV28 to TRBJ1-2, with a weak D call TRBD1 (5 bases). The germline CDR1 and CDR2 sequences are MDHEN and SYDVKM. V lost 5 bases to trimming and J lost 8 bases, with 21 bases between them. This CDR3 has 15 residues. The CDR3 region is CASSIAGGSLRGYTF. The CDR3 coding sequence is TGTGCCAGCAGTATAGCCGGGGGAAGTTTGAGGGGCTACACCTTC.

About this clone itself: At the DNA level, this CDR3 is encoded by other sequences in the same sample as well. The chain has TRBV12-3 or TRBV12-4 and TRBJ1-1; 8 bases fit TRBD1. V lost 4 bases, J lost 4 bases, and 2 bases stayed unmatched. This CDR3 is built from 13 residues. The CDR3 nucleotides read TGTGCCAGCAGTTCAACAGGGGGCACTGAAGCTTTCTTT. This translates into CASSSTGGTEAFF.

This chain joins TRBV7-8 and TRBJ1-2, with D possibly TRBD1 on 6 matching bases. The CDR3 spans 14 residues. Germline values: CDR1 SGHVS, CDR2 FQNEAQ. Trimming shortened V by 1 base and J by 8 bases, and 14 bases separated the two germline ends. CDR3 sequence: CASSLGDKVGGYTF. CDR3 bases: TGTGCCAGCAGCTTAGGGGACAAGGTGGGCGGCTACACCTTC.

CDR3 DNA sequence: TGTGCCAGCAGCTTATACCCCATGGGCAGGGCTATGGGCACTGAAGCTTTCTTT. Its protein product is CASSLYPMGRAMGTEAFF. The chain employs TRBV7-3 and TRBJ1-1; weak D call: TRBD1 (5 bases). Germline CDR1 SGHTA, CDR2 FQGTGA. Trimming shortened V by 2 bases and J by 4 bases, and 23 bases separated the two germline ends. The CDR3 consists of 18 residues.

J is TRBJ1-2 and V is TRBV30; D gene unclear. This CDR3 is built from 17 residues. V gave up 2 bases and J gave up 7 bases, with 26 bases separating them. CDR1 and CDR2 from the germline V gene are GTSNPN and SVGIG (reference sequence). CDR3 loop: CAWSPNRLRDLKGGYTF. CDR3 nucleotides: TGTGCCTGGAGTCCTAACCGACTGAGGGATCTGAAAGGTGGCTACACCTTC.

This chain joins TRBV30 and TRBJ1-2; D call uncertain. The germline CDR1 and CDR2 sequences are GTSNPN and SVGIG (reference sequence). CDR3 length: 15 amino acids. Between the trimmed V and J ends, which lost 0 bases and 4 bases, there was a span of 15 bases. This chain's CDR3 is CAWSVRGVRFYGYTF. CDR3 DNA sequence: TGTGCCTGGAGTGTACGGGGAGTTCGCTTCTATGGCTACACCTTC.

The genes are TRBV5-1 and TRBJ1-2; tentatively, D is TRBD1 (5 bases). From germline, CDR1 is SGHRS and CDR2 YFSETQ. CDR3 length equals 18 residues. Trimming left V 0 bases short and J 4 bases short, with 22 bases between. The DNA of the CDR3 is TGCGCCAGCAGCTTGGAGGTTTCGGCAGGGTCCTACTCCTATGGCTACACCTTC. This gives the protein CASSLEVSAGSYSYGYTF.